This TCR beta chain was sequenced during a study of CD8 T cells in Susac syndrome (dated by TCRdb to about 2019). Study-wide context: Repertoire sequencing was used to test whether CD8+ T cell activation and differentiation in Susac syndrome was antigen driven. Study-wide conclusions, independent of this receptor: The number of individuals in the TCR sequencing and HLA analysis was recognized as being relatively small.

Taken from cysteine to phenylalanine, the CDR3 has 15 residues. The DNA shown is the 45-base CDR3, in frame from base 1. CDR1 SGHTA and CDR2 FQGNSA are derived from the germline V gene. The V end gives up 6 bases and the J end 1 base, leaving 6 bases in the junction not matched to a gene. High-throughput TCR beta sequencing profiled peripheral blood CD8+ and CD4+ T cells from healthy donors, Susac syndrome patients and multiple sclerosis patients. The multiple sclerosis controls were treatment-naive patients who had stable or active relapsing-remitting disease and met the revised McDonald criteria. Bulk CD8+ and CD4+ T cells were purified magnetically by negative isolation, whereas CD8+ TEMRA cells were enriched by FACS. Blood was drawn into EDTA tubes, processed within 24 hours, and PBMCs were isolated by density gradient centrifugation. PBMCs destined for TCR sequencing were cryopreserved in liquid nitrogen and later thawed in a 37 °C water bath. The sorted or isolated CD4+, CD8+ and CD8+ TEMRA cells reached a purity of at least 90%.

RNA was extracted using the RNeasy kit, and roughly 0.45 to 1 ug of the RNA was reverse transcribed with random hexamers. TCR beta CDR3 regions were amplified with the immunoSEQ multiplex PCR assay covering 54 Vbeta and 13 Jbeta segments. Bias from PCR amplification was corrected by using a synthetic template baseline for primer optimization and for computational correction. The authors' analysis ran thus. Reads were assigned to V, D and J genes according to IMGT and analyzed in immunoSEQ Analyzer, with only productive sequences retained. Clonality was computed as one minus Shannon entropy normalized by log2 of the number of productive unique sequences. For each patient and control, public and private clones were evaluated among the 100 most prevalent clones. A clone was defined as Susac-specific if it was absent from the healthy and MS cohorts, from about a thousand published viral clones and from other ImmuneACCESS disease sequences. TCRdb's own reprocessing of the public reads used fastp at Q25 and MiXCR and kept productive beta chains. Every entry covers one CDR3 protein and lists the most common genes and DNA from its rows. The V and J calls here are based on TCRdb, not the publication. The table for this sample lists 150,000 or so distinct CDR3 sequences; approximately 94% of them were counted only once. Over 0.09% of the sample is taken by the ten largest.

In regard to this clonotype: Its antigen remains unidentified. Base quality data are lacking; no much larger clone is found one base away.

The chain is made from TRBV7-2 and TRBJ2-3, with 8 bases matching TRBD2. This TCR was sampled from a human donor with multiple sclerosis. Sequenced: CD4+ T cells from PBMCs. The CDR3 region has the sequence CASSPQAGGTDTQYF. The DNA sequence follows: TGTGCCAGCAGTCCCCAAGCGGGAGGCACAGATACGCAGTATTTT. The full variable domain, with segments outside the CDR3 supplied by the reference TRBV7-2 and TRBJ2-3 proteins, appears as GAGVSQSPSNKVTEKGKDVELRCDPISGHTALYWYRQSLGQGLEFLIYFQGNSAPDKSGLPSDRFSAERTGGSVSTLTIQRTQQEDSAVYLCASSPQAGGTDTQYFGPGTRLTVL.